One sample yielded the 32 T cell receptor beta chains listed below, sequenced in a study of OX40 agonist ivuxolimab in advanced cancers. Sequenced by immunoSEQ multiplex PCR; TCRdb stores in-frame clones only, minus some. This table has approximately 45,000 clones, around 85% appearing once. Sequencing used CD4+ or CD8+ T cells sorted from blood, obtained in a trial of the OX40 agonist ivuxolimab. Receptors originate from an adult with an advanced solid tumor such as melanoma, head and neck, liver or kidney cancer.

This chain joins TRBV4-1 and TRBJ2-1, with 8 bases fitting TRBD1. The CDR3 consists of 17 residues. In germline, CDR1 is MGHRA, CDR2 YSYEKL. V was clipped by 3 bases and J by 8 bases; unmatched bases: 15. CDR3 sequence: CASSQWSTGEASDEQFF. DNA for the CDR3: TGCGCCAGCAGCCAGTGGTCGACAGGGGAGGCGTCGGATGAGCAGTTCTTC.

CDR3 region: CASPGAGSTDTQYF. For the CDR3, the DNA is TGTGCCAGCCCCGGGGCGGGGAGCACAGATACGCAGTATTTT. The J gene is TRBJ2-3, the V gene TRBV2, with a tentative D call TRBD2 (6 bases). The CDR3 loop spans 14 amino acids. Germline CDR1 and CDR2: SNHLY and FYNNEI. V lost 8 bases and J lost 0, with 12 bases in between.

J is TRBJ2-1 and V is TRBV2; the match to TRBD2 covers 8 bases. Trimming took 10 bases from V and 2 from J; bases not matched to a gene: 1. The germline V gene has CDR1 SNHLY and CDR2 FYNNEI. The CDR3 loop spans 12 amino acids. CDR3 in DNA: TGTGCCAAGCGGGGGCCCTACAATGAGCAGTTCTTC. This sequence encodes CAKRGPYNEQFF.

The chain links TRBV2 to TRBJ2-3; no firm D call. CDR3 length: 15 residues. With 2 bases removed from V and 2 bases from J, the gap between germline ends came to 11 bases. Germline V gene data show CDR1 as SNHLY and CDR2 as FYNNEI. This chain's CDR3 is CASSEFIGHTDTQYF. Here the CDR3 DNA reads TGTGCCAGCAGTGAATTTATAGGCCACACAGATACGCAGTATTTT.

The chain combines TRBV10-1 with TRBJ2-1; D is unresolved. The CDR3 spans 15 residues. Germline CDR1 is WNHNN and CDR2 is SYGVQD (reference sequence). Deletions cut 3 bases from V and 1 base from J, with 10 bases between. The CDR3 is CASSDSIGSYNEQFF. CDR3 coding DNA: TGCGCCAGCAGTGATTCCATAGGGTCCTACAATGAGCAGTTCTTC.

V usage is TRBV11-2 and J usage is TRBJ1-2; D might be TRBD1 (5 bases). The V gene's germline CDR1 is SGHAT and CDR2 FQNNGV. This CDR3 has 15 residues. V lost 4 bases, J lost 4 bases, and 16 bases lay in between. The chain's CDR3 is CASSYSQGGIYGYTF. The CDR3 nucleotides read TGTGCCAGCAGCTACTCCCAGGGAGGCATCTATGGCTACACCTTC.

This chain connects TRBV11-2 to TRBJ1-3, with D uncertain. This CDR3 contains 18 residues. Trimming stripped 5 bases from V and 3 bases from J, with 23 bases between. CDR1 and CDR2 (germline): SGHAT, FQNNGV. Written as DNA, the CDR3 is TGTGCCAGCAGCCAATCGATCATTGCGGGGATCAATGGAAACACCATATATTTT. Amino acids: CASSQSIIAGINGNTIYF.

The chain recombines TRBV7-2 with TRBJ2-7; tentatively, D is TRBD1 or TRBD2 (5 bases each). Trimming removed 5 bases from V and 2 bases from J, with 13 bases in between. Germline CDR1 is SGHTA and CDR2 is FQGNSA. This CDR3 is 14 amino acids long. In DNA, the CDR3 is TGTGCCAGCAGCGACGGGGTAGGGGCCTACGAGCAGTACGTC. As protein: CASSDGVGAYEQYV.

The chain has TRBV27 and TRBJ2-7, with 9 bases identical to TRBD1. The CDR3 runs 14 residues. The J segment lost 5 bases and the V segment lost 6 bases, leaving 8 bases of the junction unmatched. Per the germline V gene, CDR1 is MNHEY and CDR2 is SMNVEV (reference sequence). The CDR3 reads CASSFGTGFNEQYF. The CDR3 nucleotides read TGTGCCAGCAGCTTTGGGACAGGGTTCAACGAGCAGTACTTC.

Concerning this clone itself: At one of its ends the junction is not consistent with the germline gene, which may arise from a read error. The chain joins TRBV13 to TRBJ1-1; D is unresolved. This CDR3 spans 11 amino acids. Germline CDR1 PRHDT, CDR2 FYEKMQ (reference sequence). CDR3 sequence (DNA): TGTGCCAGCAGCTTAGACACAGAAGCTTTCTTT. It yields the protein CASSLDTEAFF.

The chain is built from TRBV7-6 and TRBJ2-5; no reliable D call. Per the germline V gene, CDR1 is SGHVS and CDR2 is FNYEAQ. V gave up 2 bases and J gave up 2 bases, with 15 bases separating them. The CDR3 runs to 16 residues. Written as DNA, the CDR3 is TGTGCCAGCAGCTTATTGGTCCGCCATACTCAAGAGACCCAGTACTTC. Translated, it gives CASSLLVRHTQETQYF.

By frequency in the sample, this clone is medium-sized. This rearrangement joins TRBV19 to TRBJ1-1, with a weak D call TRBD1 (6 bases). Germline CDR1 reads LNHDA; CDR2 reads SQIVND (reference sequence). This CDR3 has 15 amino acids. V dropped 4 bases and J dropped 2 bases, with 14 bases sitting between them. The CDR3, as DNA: TGTGCCAGTAGTAATGGTGGCAGGGGAAACACTGAAGCTTTCTTT. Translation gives CASSNGGRGNTEAFF.

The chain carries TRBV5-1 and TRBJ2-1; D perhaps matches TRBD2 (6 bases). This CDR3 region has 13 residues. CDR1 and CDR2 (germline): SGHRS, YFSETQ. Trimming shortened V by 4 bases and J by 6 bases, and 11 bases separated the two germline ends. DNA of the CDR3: TGCGCCAGCAGCCCCCTCGGGGGCAATGAGCAGTTCTTC. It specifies CASSPLGGNEQFF.

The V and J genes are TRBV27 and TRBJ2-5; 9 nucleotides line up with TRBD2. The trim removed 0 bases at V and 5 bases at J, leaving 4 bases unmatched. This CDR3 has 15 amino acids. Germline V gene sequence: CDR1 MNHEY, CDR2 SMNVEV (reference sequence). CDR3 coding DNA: TGTGCCAGCAGTTTATCGCGGGGGGGCTGGGAGACCCAGTACTTC. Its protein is CASSLSRGGWETQYF.

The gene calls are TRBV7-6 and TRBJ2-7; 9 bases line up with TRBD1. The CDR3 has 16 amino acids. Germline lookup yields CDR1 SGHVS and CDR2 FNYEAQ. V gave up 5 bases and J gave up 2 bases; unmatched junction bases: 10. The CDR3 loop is CASSPGQGPTTYEQYF. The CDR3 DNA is TGTGCCAGCAGCCCGGGACAGGGTCCAACAACCTACGAGCAGTACTTC. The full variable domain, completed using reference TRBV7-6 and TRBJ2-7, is GAGVSQSPRYKVTKRGQDVALRCDPISGHVSLYWYRQALGQGPEFLTYFNYEAQQDKSGLPNDRFSAERPEGSISTLTIQRTEQRDSAMYRCASSPGQGPTTYEQYFGPGTRLTVT.

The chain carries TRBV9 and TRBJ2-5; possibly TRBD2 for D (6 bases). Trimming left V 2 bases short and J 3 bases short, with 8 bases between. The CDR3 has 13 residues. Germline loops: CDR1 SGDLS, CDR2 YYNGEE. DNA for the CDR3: TGTGCCAGCAGCGTCCCGGGAGAAGAGACCCAGTACTTC. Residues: CASSVPGEETQYF.

The CDR3 sequence is CASSLEPTDGYTF. The CDR3 DNA reads as TGTGCCAGCAGCTTAGAACCTACAGATGGCTACACCTTC. The chain joins TRBV7-9 to TRBJ1-2; D gene ambiguous. Per the germline V gene, CDR1 is SEHNR and CDR2 is FQNEAQ (reference sequence). V lost 1 base to trimming and J lost 6 bases, with 9 bases between them. The CDR3 sequence is 13 residues long.

The CDR3 DNA follows: TGTGCCAGCAGCTTAGCGGGAGGGACTAGCGGGGTATGGGAGCAGTACGTC. Protein: CASSLAGGTSGVWEQYV. The chain carries TRBV7-8 and TRBJ2-7, with 13 nucleotides matching TRBD2. The ends lost 0 bases at V and 7 bases at J; junction bases unmatched: 9. Germline V gives CDR1 SGHVS, CDR2 FQNEAQ. The CDR3 is made up of 17 amino acids.

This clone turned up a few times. The CDR3 loop is CASSQGTGWDYEQYF. Written as DNA, the CDR3 is TGCGCCAGCAGCCAAGGGACAGGGTGGGACTACGAGCAGTACTTC. This rearrangement joins TRBV4-1 to TRBJ2-7; 8 nucleotides agree with TRBD1. The CDR3 has 15 residues. Trimming removed 1 base from V and 3 bases from J; junction bases left unmatched: 5. The germline V gene encodes CDR1 MGHRA and CDR2 YSYEKL.

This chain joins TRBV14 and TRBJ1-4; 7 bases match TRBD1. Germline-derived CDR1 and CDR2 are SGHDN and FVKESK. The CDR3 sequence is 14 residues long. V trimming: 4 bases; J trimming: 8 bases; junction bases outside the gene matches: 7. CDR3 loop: CASSPGTEWEKLFF. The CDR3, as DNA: TGTGCCAGCAGCCCCGGGACAGAATGGGAAAAACTGTTTTTT.

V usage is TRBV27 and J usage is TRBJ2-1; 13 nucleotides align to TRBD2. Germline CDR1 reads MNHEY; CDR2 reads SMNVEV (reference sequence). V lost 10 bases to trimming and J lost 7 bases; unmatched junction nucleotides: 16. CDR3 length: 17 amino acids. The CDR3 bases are TGTGCCACCCGTCAAGGACTAGCGGGGGCCGGGTGGAATGAGCAGTTCTTC. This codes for CATRQGLAGAGWNEQFF.

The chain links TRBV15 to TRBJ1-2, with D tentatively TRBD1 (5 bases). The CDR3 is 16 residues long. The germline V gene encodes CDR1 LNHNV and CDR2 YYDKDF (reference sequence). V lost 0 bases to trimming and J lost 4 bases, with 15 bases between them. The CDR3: CATSRDWGENGYGYTF. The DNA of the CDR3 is TGTGCCACCAGCAGAGATTGGGGGGAGAATGGCTATGGCTACACCTTC.

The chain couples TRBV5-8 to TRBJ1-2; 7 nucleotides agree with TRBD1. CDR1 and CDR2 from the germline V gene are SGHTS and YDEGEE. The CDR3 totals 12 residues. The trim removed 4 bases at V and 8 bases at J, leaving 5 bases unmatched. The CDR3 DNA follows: TGTGCCAGCAGCGACAGGGATTGGGGCTACACCTTC. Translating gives CASSDRDWGYTF.

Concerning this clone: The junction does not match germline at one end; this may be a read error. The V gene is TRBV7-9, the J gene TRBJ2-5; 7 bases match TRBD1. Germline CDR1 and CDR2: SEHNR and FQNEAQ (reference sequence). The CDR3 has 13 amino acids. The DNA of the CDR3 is TGTGTCAGCGCTGGGACAGCCCAAGAGACCCAGTACTTC. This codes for CVSAGTAQETQYF. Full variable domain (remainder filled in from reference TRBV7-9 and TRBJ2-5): DTGVSQNPRHKITKRGQNVTFRCDPISEHNRLYWYRQTLGQGPEFLTYFQNEAQLEKSRLLSDRFSAERPKGSFSTLEIQRTEQGDSAMYLCVSAGTAQETQYFGPGTRLLVL.

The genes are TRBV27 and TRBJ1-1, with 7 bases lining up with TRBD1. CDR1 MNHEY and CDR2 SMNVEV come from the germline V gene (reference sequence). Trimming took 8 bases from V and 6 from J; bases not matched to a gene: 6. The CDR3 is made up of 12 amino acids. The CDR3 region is CASRRGLAEAFF. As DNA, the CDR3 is TGTGCCAGCCGAAGGGGGCTCGCTGAAGCTTTCTTT.

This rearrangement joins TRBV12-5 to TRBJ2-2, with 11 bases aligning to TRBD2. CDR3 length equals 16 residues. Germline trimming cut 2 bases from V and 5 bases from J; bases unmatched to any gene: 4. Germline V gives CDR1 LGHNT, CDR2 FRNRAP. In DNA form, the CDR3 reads TGTGCTAGTGGTTTGACTAGCGGGAGTTGGACCGGGGAGCTGTTTTTT. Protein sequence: CASGLTSGSWTGELFF.

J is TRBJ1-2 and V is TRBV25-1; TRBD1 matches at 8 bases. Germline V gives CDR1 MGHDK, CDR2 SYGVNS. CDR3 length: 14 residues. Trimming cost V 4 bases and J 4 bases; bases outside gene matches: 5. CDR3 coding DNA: TGTGCCAGCAGTGGAGGGACAGGTGCCTATGGCTACACCTTC. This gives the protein CASSGGTGAYGYTF.

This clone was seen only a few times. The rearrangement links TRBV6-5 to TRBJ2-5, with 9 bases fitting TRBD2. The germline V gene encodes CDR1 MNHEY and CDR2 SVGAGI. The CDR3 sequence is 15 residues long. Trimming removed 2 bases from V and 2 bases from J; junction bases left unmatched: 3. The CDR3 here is CASSYGAGGQETQYF. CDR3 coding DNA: TGTGCCAGCAGTTACGGGGCGGGGGGGCAAGAGACCCAGTACTTC.

Written as DNA, the CDR3 is TGTGCCAGCAGCCTTCAGACAGGGGTTTCCCCTGAAGCTTTCTTT. Its translation: CASSLQTGVSPEAFF. The chain couples TRBV9 to TRBJ1-1; 8 bases align to TRBD1. Germline V gives CDR1 SGDLS, CDR2 YYNGEE. V dropped 4 bases and J dropped 6; count of bases not matched to a gene: 11. The CDR3 runs to 15 residues.

CDR3: CASSEWGTNEKLFF. Written as DNA, the CDR3 is TGTGCCAGCAGTGAGTGGGGGACTAATGAAAAACTGTTTTTT. The chain uses TRBV2 and TRBJ1-4; the D gene is possibly TRBD1 (5 bases). V lost 3 bases and J lost 2, with 7 bases in between. The CDR3 is made up of 14 amino acids. CDR1 SNHLY and CDR2 FYNNEI come from the germline V gene.

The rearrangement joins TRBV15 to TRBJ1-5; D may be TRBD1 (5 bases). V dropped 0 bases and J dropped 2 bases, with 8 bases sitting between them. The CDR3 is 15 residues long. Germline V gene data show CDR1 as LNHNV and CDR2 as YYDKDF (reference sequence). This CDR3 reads CATSRDLGGNQPQHF. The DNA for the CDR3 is TGTGCCACCAGCAGAGATCTAGGGGGCAATCAGCCCCAGCATTTT.

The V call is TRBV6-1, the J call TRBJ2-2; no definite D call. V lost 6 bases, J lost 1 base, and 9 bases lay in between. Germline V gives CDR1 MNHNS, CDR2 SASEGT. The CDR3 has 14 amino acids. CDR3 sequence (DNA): TGTGCCAGCAGGGAAAACAAGAACACCGGGGAGCTGTTTTTT. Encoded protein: CASRENKNTGELFF.